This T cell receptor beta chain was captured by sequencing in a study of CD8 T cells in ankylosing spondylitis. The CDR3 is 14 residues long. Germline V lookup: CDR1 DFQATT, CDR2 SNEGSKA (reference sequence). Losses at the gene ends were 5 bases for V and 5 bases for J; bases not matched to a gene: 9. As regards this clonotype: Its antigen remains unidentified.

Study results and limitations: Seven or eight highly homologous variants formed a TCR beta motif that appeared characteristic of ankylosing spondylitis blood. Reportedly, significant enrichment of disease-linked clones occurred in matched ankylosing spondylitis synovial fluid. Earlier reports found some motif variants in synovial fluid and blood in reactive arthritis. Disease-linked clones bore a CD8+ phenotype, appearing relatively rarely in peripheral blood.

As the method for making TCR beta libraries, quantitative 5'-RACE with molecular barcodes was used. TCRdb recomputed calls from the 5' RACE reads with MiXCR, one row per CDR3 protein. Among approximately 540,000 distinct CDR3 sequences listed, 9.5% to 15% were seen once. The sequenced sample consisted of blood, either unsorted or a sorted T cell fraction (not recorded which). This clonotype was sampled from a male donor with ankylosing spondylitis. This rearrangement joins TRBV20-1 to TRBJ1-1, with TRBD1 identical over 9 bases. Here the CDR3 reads CSAPPTGGATEAFF. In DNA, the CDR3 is TGCAGTGCTCCACCCACAGGGGGCGCGACTGAAGCTTTCTTT.